Below, 22 T cell receptor beta chains from the same sample are listed, as sequenced in a study of blood T cell repertoires in COVID-19. Using immunoSEQ multiplex PCR, the repertoire was profiled, and TCRdb retains in-frame clones only, with some absent. The table has a few hundred thousand clones, about 89% seen once. The sequencing input was peripheral blood. The source is a man in his late teens or twenties who had recovered from COVID-19.

CDR3 loop: CASSLGGPSYEQYF. CDR3 bases: TGTGCCAGCAGCTTAGGGGGGCCCTCCTACGAGCAGTACTTC. The chain is built from TRBV7-8 and TRBJ2-7; maybe TRBD1 (6 bases). Trimming took off 1 base at V and 0 bases at J, with 7 bases between the two ends. Germline CDR1 and CDR2: SGHVS and FQNEAQ. This CDR3 is built from 14 residues.

The genes are TRBV5-6 and TRBJ2-5; 7 nucleotides align to TRBD1. Trimming took 4 bases from V and 6 from J; bases not matched to a gene: 3. The CDR3 sequence is 12 residues long. Looked up from germline, CDR1 is SGHDT and CDR2 is YYEEEE. CDR3 DNA: TGTGCCAGCAGCAGGGACAGTCAGACCCAGTACTTC. It encodes CASSRDSQTQYF. Drawing the rest from reference TRBV5-6 and TRBJ2-5, the complete variable domain is DAGVTQSPTHLIKTRGQQVTLRCSPKSGHDTVSWYQQALGQGPQFIFQYYEEEERQRGNFPDRFSGHQFPNYSSELNVNALLLGDSALYLCASSRDSQTQYFGPGTRLLVL.

The chain employs TRBV5-6 and TRBJ2-7; D may be TRBD1 (5 bases). The germline gives CDR1 SGHDT, CDR2 YYEEEE. CDR3 length: 14 amino acids. The germline V and J ends were trimmed by 7 bases and 2 bases, with 16 bases remaining between them. The CDR3, as DNA: TGTGCCAGCGGATTGACAGAAGCAACCTACGAGCAGTACTTC. Residues: CASGLTEATYEQYF.

The chain joins TRBV11-3 to TRBJ2-1, with D tentatively TRBD1 (5 bases). Germline assignment: CDR1 SGHNT and CDR2 YENEEA. V lost 1 base and J lost 7, with 5 bases in between. The CDR3 sequence is 12 residues long. The CDR3 nucleotides read TGTGCCAGCAGCTTAGCAGGGAATGAGCAGTTCTTC. Translation: CASSLAGNEQFF. The full variable domain, rest sourced from reference TRBV11-3 and TRBJ2-1, is EAGVVQSPRYKIIEKKQPVAFWCNPISGHNTLYWYLQNLGQGPELLIRYENEEAVDDSQLPKDRFSAERLKGVDSTLKIQPAELGDSAVYLCASSLAGNEQFFGPGTRLTVL.

The gene calls are TRBV7-2 and TRBJ1-1, with 9 bases identical to TRBD1. In germline, CDR1 is SGHTA, CDR2 FQGNSA. With V trimmed by 0 bases and J by 12 bases, 11 bases remained unmatched. This CDR3 is 15 amino acids long. Here the CDR3 DNA reads TGTGCCAGCAGCTTAGCTGGCACGGGACAGGGCAGGTCTTTCTTT. This translates into CASSLAGTGQGRSFF.

The chain combines TRBV24-1 with TRBJ2-3; a weak D match, TRBD2 (6 bases). The CDR3 length is 14 residues. Germline CDR1 reads KGHDR; CDR2 reads SFDVKD. Between the trimmed V and J ends, which lost 6 bases and 1 base, there was a span of 10 bases. The CDR3 DNA follows: TGTGCCACCAGTCCAGGCGGGGGCACAGATACGCAGTATTTT. Translated: CATSPGGGTDTQYF.

The V gene is TRBV7-2, the J gene TRBJ2-7, with 7 positions matching TRBD2. CDR1 and CDR2 from the germline V gene are SGHTA and FQGNSA. The J segment lost 6 bases and the V segment lost 1 base, leaving 9 bases of the junction unmatched. The length of the CDR3 is 15 residues. As DNA, the CDR3 is TGTGCCAGCAGCTTAGATACTAGCGTGCCTCTCGAGCAGTACTTC. This gives the protein CASSLDTSVPLEQYF.

This clone was seen once. V usage is TRBV18 and J usage is TRBJ2-3; 10 bases align to TRBD1. This CDR3 has 14 amino acids. The germline V gene encodes CDR1 KGHSH and CDR2 LQKENI. V lost 5 bases to trimming and J lost 4 bases; unmatched junction nucleotides: 3. This CDR3 reads CASSSGQGADTQYF. The CDR3 region has the DNA TGTGCCAGCTCATCCGGACAGGGGGCAGATACGCAGTATTTT. The full variable domain, its missing parts supplied by reference TRBV18 and TRBJ2-3, is NAGVMQNPRHLVRRRGQEARLRCSPMKGHSHVYWYRQLPEEGLKFMVYLQKENIIDESGMPKERFSAEFPKEGPSILRIQQVVRGDSAAYFCASSSGQGADTQYFGPGTRLTVL.

This CDR3 is CASIPRGGGTGELFF. CDR3 in DNA: TGTGCCAGCATCCCCAGGGGAGGGGGCACCGGGGAGCTGTTTTTT. V usage is TRBV7-9 and J usage is TRBJ2-2, with a possible D match to TRBD2 (7 bases). Germline CDR1 SEHNR, CDR2 FQNEAQ (reference sequence). The CDR3 is 15 residues long. V lost 7 bases to trimming and J lost 4 bases, with 16 bases between them.

The chain couples TRBV19 to TRBJ1-1, with D perhaps TRBD1 (5 bases). Trimming shortened V by 5 bases and J by 5 bases, and 15 bases separated the two germline ends. This CDR3 spans 14 amino acids. CDR1 is LNHDA and CDR2 is SQIVND in the germline V gene (reference sequence). The CDR3 nucleotides read TGTGCCAGTAGTCCGTGGGGGGGGGAGACTGAAGCTTTCTTT. Amino acid sequence: CASSPWGGETEAFF. Together with reference TRBV19 and TRBJ1-1, the CDR3 gives the full variable domain: DGGITQSPKYLFRKEGQNVTLSCEQNLNHDAMYWYRQDPGQGLRLIYYSQIVNDFQKGDIAEGYSVSREKKESFPLTVTSAQKNPTAFYLCASSPWGGETEAFFGQGTRLTVV.

This chain uses TRBV19 with TRBJ1-1; 7 bases match TRBD1. CDR1 is LNHDA and CDR2 is SQIVND in the germline V gene (reference sequence). The CDR3 is made up of 14 amino acids. V was clipped by 4 bases and J by 3 bases; unmatched bases: 5. The CDR3 protein is CASSTDRAHTEAFF. CDR3 bases: TGTGCCAGTAGTACCGACAGGGCCCACACTGAAGCTTTCTTT.

The genes are TRBV11-2 and TRBJ1-1; TRBD1 matches at 9 bases. Germline values: CDR1 SGHAT, CDR2 FQNNGV. The CDR3 spans 15 residues. Unmatched junction bases numbered 5, after V lost 5 bases and J lost 1 base. The CDR3 is CASSPQQGANTEAFF. In DNA form, the CDR3 reads TGTGCCAGCAGCCCCCAACAGGGGGCGAACACTGAAGCTTTCTTT.

V and J are TRBV5-6 and TRBJ2-3; 9 nucleotides agree with TRBD2. Germline trimming cut 4 bases from V and 1 base from J; bases unmatched to any gene: 7. The CDR3 is 16 amino acids. CDR1 is SGHDT and CDR2 is YYEEEE in the germline V gene. DNA for the CDR3: TGTGCCAGCAGCCTTCTCAAGCGGGGGGGCACAGATACGCAGTATTTT. Translating it yields CASSLLKRGGTDTQYF. Variable domain in full (rest from reference TRBV5-6 and TRBJ2-3): DAGVTQSPTHLIKTRGQQVTLRCSPKSGHDTVSWYQQALGQGPQFIFQYYEEEERQRGNFPDRFSGHQFPNYSSELNVNALLLGDSALYLCASSLLKRGGTDTQYFGPGTRLTVL.

The chain carries TRBV4-3 and TRBJ2-7; D unresolved. V was trimmed by 0 bases and J by 2 bases, leaving 8 bases between them. Germline V gene data show CDR1 as LGHNA and CDR2 as YSLEER. CDR3 length: 14 amino acids. CDR3 in amino acids: CASSQDPEAYEQYF. The CDR3 bases are TGCGCCAGCAGCCAAGACCCAGAAGCCTACGAGCAGTACTTC.

The chain joins TRBV6-5 to TRBJ1-2; the D gene is possibly TRBD1 (5 bases). This CDR3 comprises 11 residues. Germline CDR1 and CDR2: MNHEY and SVGAGI. V lost 11 bases and J 1 base, leaving 8 bases between the germline ends. CDR3 coding DNA: TGTGCCGGCGGGGGTAACTATGGCTACACCTTC. As protein: CAGGGNYGYTF.

This chain uses TRBV11-3 with TRBJ1-2, with D possibly TRBD1 on 5 matching bases. V lost 5 bases, J lost 6 bases, and 13 bases lay in between. There are 13 residues in the CDR3. Germline lookup yields CDR1 SGHNT and CDR2 YENEEA. The CDR3 loop reads CASSALNRNGYTF. DNA of the CDR3: TGTGCCAGCAGCGCACTCAACAGGAATGGCTACACCTTC.

This clone has only one observation. The V gene is TRBV6-2 or TRBV6-3, the J gene TRBJ2-5; maybe TRBD1 (6 bases). Trimming took off 5 bases at V and 2 bases at J, with 12 bases between the two ends. The CDR3 loop spans 14 amino acids. Germline V lookup: CDR1 MNHEY, CDR2 SVGEGT. CDR3 in amino acids: CASSQIQGQETQYF. In DNA, the CDR3 is TGTGCCAGCAGTCAAATACAGGGACAAGAGACCCAGTACTTC.

The chain employs TRBV19 and TRBJ2-7, with D possibly TRBD1 on 5 matching bases. This CDR3 has 15 residues. Between the trimmed V and J ends, which lost 1 base and 3 bases, there was a span of 13 bases. In germline, CDR1 is LNHDA, CDR2 SQIVND (reference sequence). The CDR3 region has the DNA TGTGCCAGTAGTATAGGTCCTGGCAGGGACTACGAGCAGTACTTC. It specifies CASSIGPGRDYEQYF.

The rearrangement uses TRBV12-5 and TRBJ2-1; TRBD2 matches 7 bases. The CDR3 spans 13 residues. Trimming removed 11 bases from V and 6 bases from J; junction bases left unmatched: 10. Germline-derived CDR1 and CDR2 are LGHNT and FRNRAP. This chain's CDR3 is CAGGGSGSNEQFF. DNA for the CDR3: TGTGCTGGGGGGGGGAGTGGAAGCAATGAGCAGTTCTTC.

The chain uses TRBV3-1 (or the pseudogene TRBV3-2) and TRBJ2-2; the D gene is possibly TRBD1 (5 bases). Per germline, CDR1 LGHDT and CDR2 YNNKEL (reference sequence). V was trimmed by 2 bases and J by 4 bases, leaving 11 bases between them. The CDR3 length is 15 residues. CDR3 amino acids: CASSQKRQSTGELFF. As DNA, the CDR3 is TGTGCCAGCAGCCAAAAGAGACAGTCCACCGGGGAGCTGTTTTTT.

This sequence joins TRBV19 and TRBJ1-5, with 9 bases identical to TRBD1. CDR3 length: 15 amino acids. CDR1 and CDR2 from the germline V gene are LNHDA and SQIVND (reference sequence). V dropped 7 bases and J dropped 5; count of bases not matched to a gene: 9. The CDR3 region has the DNA TGTGCCAGTACCCCGGGACAGGGATTCCATCAGCCCCAGCATTTT. Protein sequence: CASTPGQGFHQPQHF.

The V gene is TRBV3-1 (or the pseudogene TRBV3-2), the J gene TRBJ1-1; a possible D gene is TRBD1 (5 bases). The CDR3 runs 15 residues. Germline CDR1 LGHDT, CDR2 YNNKEL (reference sequence). V shed 1 base and J shed 5 bases, with 14 bases lying between them. The CDR3 loop reads CASSQVRTGGTEAFF. Written as DNA, the CDR3 is TGTGCCAGCAGCCAAGTGAGGACCGGGGGGACTGAAGCTTTCTTT.